This is a list of T cell receptor beta chains from one sample in a study of memory CD4+ T cells and cytomegalovirus serostatus. Sequencing used immunoSEQ multiplex PCR; TCRdb keeps in-frame clones, though not all of them. The table has 35,000 to 50,000 clones, just under 80% seen once. Material for sequencing was memory CD4+ T cells from blood. These receptor sequences come from an adult in good health and CMV-seronegative. CDR3s include the opening cysteine and the closing phenylalanine or tryptophan.

V gene | CDR3 protein
TRBV5-4 | CASSLFPEKLFF
TRBV29-1 | CSVGPGYYEQYF
TRBV28 | CASSSFTGGGYEQYF
TRBV5-4 | CASSLTRTNTDTQYF
TRBV25-1 | CASKASGTDTQYF
TRBV28 | CASSLPNQGNTEAFF
TRBV29-1 | CSVERNQEAFF
TRBV2 | CASRTTGGRNSPLHF
TRBV7-2 | CASSLSTGAAFF
TRBV2 | CASSIGQPQHF
TRBV11-1 | CASSFEPGRRSGNTIYF
TRBV9 | CASSVAGGSTNEKLFF
TRBV19 | CASTPGDNRANTGELFF
TRBV6-1 | CASSKGLQETQYF
TRBV25-1 | CASSEVDGYTF
TRBV25-1 | CASSRDRVTPLHF
TRBV2 | CASSEAASYEQYF
TRBV2 | CASSDGLAGVSDTQYF
TRBV9 | CASSVDGDNEQFF
TRBV7-2 | CASSLMTDYTEAFF
TRBV19 | CASSIDGQGAGGYTF
TRBV7-2 | CASWELRVAGYTF
TRBV2 | CASSEARSLGSVEEAFF
TRBV7-3 | CASSFGAGGLTGELFF
TRBV5-6 | CASSLFVTRNSPLHF
TRBV7-9 | CASSLGQGKSSPLHF
TRBV6-4 | CASSDSGRGERDGYTF
TRBV9 | CASSVNTGGEQYF
TRBV11-2 | CASSLRGGAPGETQYF
TRBV6-1 | CAAEPGQGIGEQYF
TRBV27 | CASSGGQGLSYEQYF
TRBV11-2 | CASSFSTFGLEQYF
TRBV18 | CASSPNPVPYGEQYF
TRBV6-6 | CASSLARENSPLHF
TRBV5-5 | CASSPDRGRTDTQYF
TRBV2 | CASRTREATEAFF
TRBV10-3 | CAISEPRDGKYSPLHF
TRBV7-2 | CASSSQRVSGNTIYF
TRBV9 | CASSFLGSTDTQYF
TRBV6-6 | CASRRDGYSNQPQHF
TRBV20-1 | CSASATTEQFF
TRBV30 | CARDDGYTF
TRBV30 | CAWSPNPRDDEQYF
TRBV5-1 | CASSLSSGRTEFPGANVLTF
TRBV2 | CAAEVRGDTYEQYF
TRBV11-1 | CASSLSFASDEQFF
TRBV2 | CASSEEGINQPQHF
TRBV4-1 | CASSLSGEFGSPLHF
TRBV9 | CASSPPTGAYEQYF
TRBV2 | CASTVGQETQYF
TRBV5-6 | CASSRDSTSGNTIYF
TRBV7-2 | CASSLVDGYTDTQYF
TRBV6-5 | CASRTGTTSGYTF
TRBV7-9 | CASSLGWGDTQYF
TRBV5-6 | CASSRGTAKNIQYF
TRBV5-1 | CASSPRGPAYEQYF
TRBV5-1 | CASSPLAGEKTGELFF
TRBV5-1 | CASSSVSSVVKTQYF
TRBV5-1 | CASSTWDRGYEQYF